This T cell receptor (beta chain) was identified during a study of cytomegalovirus exposure and HLA in healthy donors. In this sample, this clone turned up a few times. PCR amplification relied on 60 Vbeta primers (plus 13 Jbeta primers). Clones were sequenced by immunoSEQ multiplex PCR, and TCRdb holds only the in-frame ones, with some missing. The data contain 100,000 or so clones, more than 80% of them seen just once; the ten biggest clones take up about 3.7%. The germline CDR1 and CDR2 sequences are MRHNA and SNTAGT. V shed 5 bases and J 4 bases; nucleotides not matched to a gene: 8. The CDR3 runs 16 residues.

The sequencing sample was made of PBMCs. This receptor was identified in a man aged 30 to 39 in good health and CMV-seronegative. V and J are TRBV6-4 and TRBJ2-1; 10 nucleotides line up with TRBD2. CDR3 coding DNA: TGTGCCAGCAGTATCGAGAGCGGGGGGGGATACAATGAGCAGTTCTTC. Translated, it gives CASSIESGGGYNEQFF.